The TCR beta chain described here comes from a study of memory CD4+ T cells and cytomegalovirus serostatus. The overall study: Donors were healthy Belgian adults, under 10 CMV seropositive and fewer than 30 seronegative. Study-level points and caveats: Each of 67 CMV-associated TCRbeta sequences occurred in one to five individuals. The CMV-associated TCR signature appears largely within the CD4+ memory repertoire.

The sort gate was single viable CD3+CD4+CD8-CD45RO+ cells for memory CD4+ T cells. How the authors handled the data: After removing out-of-frame reads, over 2 million distinct TCRbeta sequences remained. TCRdb keeps only in-frame clones here, not all; method: immunoSEQ multiplex PCR. V, J and clone size were drawn from that table, and D and trimming were deduced from the DNA. The sample has about 53,000 clones, around 82% seen once; the top ten hold approximately 0.71%. The CDR3 is made up of 16 amino acids. Germline values: CDR1 SGHNT, CDR2 YYREEE (reference sequence). With 2 bases removed from V and 5 bases from J, the gap between germline ends came to 17 bases. Comments on this clone: Its antigen is still unknown.

The sample taken for sequencing was memory CD4+ T cells from blood. This clonotype was sampled from an adult in good health and CMV-seronegative. The rearrangement joins TRBV5-4 to TRBJ1-5; D not certain. CDR3 sequence: CASSLGGPGVDQPQHF. In DNA form, the CDR3 reads TGTGCCAGCAGCTTAGGCGGACCGGGCGTGGATCAGCCCCAGCATTTT. Using reference TRBV5-4 and TRBJ1-5 for the parts outside the CDR3, the full variable domain is ETGVTQSPTHLIKTRGQQVTLRCSSQSGHNTVSWYQQALGQGPQFIFQYYREEENGRGNFPPRFSGLQFPNYSSELNVNALELDDSALYLCASSLGGPGVDQPQHFGDGTRLSIL.